The 20 T cell receptor beta chains below all came from one sample that was sequenced in a study of T cell responses to AZD1222 COVID-19 vaccine. Produced via immunoSEQ multiplex PCR; TCRdb's table is partial and in-frame only. The profile covers 110,000 to 150,000 clones, with roughly 91% appearing a single time and more than 3% taken by the ten largest. The sequencing here drew on peripheral blood, taken 28 days after the second AZD1222 dose. Source of these receptors: an adult who received the AZD1222 COVID-19 vaccine.

CDR3: CASSQWLAGVSHEQYF. The CDR3 nucleotides are TGTGCCAGCAGCCAATGGTTAGCGGGGGTTTCCCACGAGCAGTACTTC. The V and J genes are TRBV3-1 (or the pseudogene TRBV3-2) and TRBJ2-7, with 9 positions matching TRBD2. J gave up 5 bases and V 2 bases, and 10 bases lay outside the gene matches. This CDR3 comprises 16 residues. In germline, CDR1 is LGHDT, CDR2 YNNKEL (reference sequence).

The chain recombines TRBV7-2 with TRBJ1-5; D not resolved. CDR3 length: 13 residues. Germline V gives CDR1 SGHTA, CDR2 FQGNSA. V lost 2 bases to trimming and J lost 4 bases, with 6 bases between them. CDR3 nucleotides: TGTGCCAGCAGCTTAAGGTCAAATCAGCCCCAGCATTTT. Encoded protein: CASSLRSNQPQHF.

The chain employs TRBV28 and TRBJ2-2; D gene unclear. V was pared by 4 bases and J by 5 bases, with 17 bases between. CDR1 and CDR2 from the germline V gene are MDHEN and SYDVKM. CDR3 length equals 16 residues. The CDR3 DNA sequence: TGTGCCAGCAGTTCCCCCGCAGCCCAGAAGACCGGGGAGCTGTTTTTT. Translated: CASSSPAAQKTGELFF.

This sequence joins TRBV7-8 and TRBJ1-3; no firm D call. The CDR3 extends over 15 amino acids. V was trimmed by 1 base and J by 0 bases, leaving 7 bases between them. Germline loops: CDR1 SGHVS, CDR2 FQNEAQ. DNA of the CDR3: TGTGCCAGCAGCTTAGGGAGGGTCTCTGGAAACACCATATATTTT. Residues: CASSLGRVSGNTIYF.

The chain is built from TRBV7-2 and TRBJ2-3, with TRBD2 as a possible D gene (6 bases). CDR3 length: 15 amino acids. The germline CDR1 and CDR2 sequences are SGHTA and FQGNSA. Between the trimmed V and J ends, which lost 1 base and 1 base, there was a span of 9 bases. CDR3 residues: CASSLGGGGTDTQYF. The CDR3 bases are TGTGCCAGCAGCTTAGGTGGCGGGGGCACAGATACGCAGTATTTT.

The V and J genes are TRBV5-8 and TRBJ2-6, with 7 bases matching TRBD1. The CDR3 consists of 15 residues. J gave up 3 bases and V 4 bases, and 4 bases lay outside the gene matches. Germline V gene sequence: CDR1 SGHTS, CDR2 YDEGEE. The CDR3 spells CASSGRTGGANVLTF. The CDR3 nucleotides are TGTGCCAGCAGCGGAAGGACAGGTGGGGCCAACGTCCTGACTTTC. Full variable domain (outside the CDR3, taken from reference TRBV5-8 and TRBJ2-6): EAGVTQSPTHLIKTRGQQATLRCSPISGHTSVYWYQQALGLGLQFLLWYDEGEERNRGNFPPRFSGRQFPNYSSELNVNALELEDSALYLCASSGRTGGANVLTFGAGSRLTVL.

The J gene is TRBJ1-4, the V gene TRBV19, with 8 bases matching TRBD1. Germline V gives CDR1 LNHDA, CDR2 SQIVND (reference sequence). V was clipped by 10 bases and J by 5 bases; unmatched bases: 9. The length of the CDR3 is 14 residues. The chain's CDR3 is CATRDRGLNEKLFF. In nucleotides, the CDR3 is TGTGCCACTCGAGACAGGGGTTTGAATGAAAAACTGTTTTTT. Full variable domain (remainder filled in from reference TRBV19 and TRBJ1-4): DGGITQSPKYLFRKEGQNVTLSCEQNLNHDAMYWYRQDPGQGLRLIYYSQIVNDFQKGDIAEGYSVSREKKESFPLTVTSAQKNPTAFYLCATRDRGLNEKLFFGSGTQLSVL.

The chain employs TRBV28 and TRBJ1-6, with a possible D match to TRBD1 (5 bases). The CDR3 contains 16 residues. Trimming pared 3 bases from V and 5 bases from J, leaving 14 bases between. In germline, CDR1 is MDHEN, CDR2 SYDVKM. In DNA, the CDR3 is TGTGCCAGCAGTTTTTCTCCCGGGGCGGATAATTCACCCCTCCACTTT. Encoded protein: CASSFSPGADNSPLHF.

The chain links TRBV11-2 to TRBJ1-2; D uncertain. Trimming pared 1 base from V and 8 bases from J, leaving 8 bases between. The CDR3 extends over 12 amino acids. Germline CDR1 SGHAT, CDR2 FQNNGV. CDR3 sequence (DNA): TGTGCCAGCAGCTTAGGGCAATCCGGCTACACCTTC. Translation: CASSLGQSGYTF.

This clone has only one observation. The V and J genes are TRBV7-2 and TRBJ1-4; no clear D gene. This CDR3 spans 17 amino acids. Germline CDR1 reads SGHTA; CDR2 reads FQGNSA. The germline V and J ends were trimmed by 1 base and 3 bases, with 15 bases remaining between them. The CDR3 bases are TGTGCCAGCAGCTTAGTGCTCGCGGGGTTGTCTAATGAAAAACTGTTTTTT. This codes for CASSLVLAGLSNEKLFF.

This clone has just a few counts. The chain employs TRBV5-1 and TRBJ2-5, with D unclear. The CDR3 consists of 14 residues. Trimming took 0 bases from V and 1 from J, leaving 7 bases between them. The germline V gene has CDR1 SGHRS and CDR2 YFSETQ. The CDR3 region is CASSLAQTQETQYF. Here the CDR3 DNA reads TGCGCCAGCAGCTTGGCGCAGACCCAAGAGACCCAGTACTTC.

The chain joins TRBV4-3 to TRBJ1-2; D might be TRBD1 (5 bases). Germline V gene sequence: CDR1 LGHNA, CDR2 YSLEER. Trimming removed 0 bases at V and 7 bases at J, with 18 bases between. The CDR3 covers 16 residues. CDR3 sequence (DNA): TGCGCCAGCAGCCAAGATGCCGGGACGCTCTCCGTTGGCTACACCTTC. Its protein is CASSQDAGTLSVGYTF.

The V gene is TRBV18, the J gene TRBJ2-2; 10 bases match TRBD2. Germline-derived CDR1 and CDR2 are KGHSH and LQKENI. Unmatched junction bases numbered 1, after V lost 3 bases and J lost 3 bases. This CDR3 comprises 15 residues. CDR3 in DNA: TGTGCCAGCTCACCTAGCGGGAGGTACACCGGGGAGCTGTTTTTT. Protein: CASSPSGRYTGELFF.

CDR3 protein: CASKRQYNEKLFF. CDR3 coding DNA: TGTGCCAGCAAAAGACAGTATAATGAAAAACTGTTTTTT. This chain links TRBV28 with TRBJ1-4; D might be TRBD1 (5 bases). Germline CDR1 is MDHEN and CDR2 is SYDVKM. CDR3 length equals 13 residues. Trimming stripped 7 bases from V and 4 bases from J, with 10 bases between.

CDR3 in DNA: TGCGCCAGCAGTGATCTTACAAGCACAGATACGCAGTATTTT. As protein: CASSDLTSTDTQYF. The gene calls are TRBV10-1 and TRBJ2-3; D uncertain. The CDR3 has 14 amino acids. CDR1 is WNHNN and CDR2 is SYGVQD in the germline V gene (reference sequence). Between the trimmed V and J ends, which lost 3 bases and 0 bases, there was a span of 7 bases.

V usage is TRBV9 and J usage is TRBJ2-7, with TRBD2 as a possible D gene (6 bases). This CDR3 contains 14 residues. CDR1 SGDLS and CDR2 YYNGEE come from the germline V gene. V was cut by 4 bases and J by 4 bases, with 15 bases left in between. The CDR3 spells CASSPGSGTYEQYF. The CDR3 DNA follows: TGTGCCAGCAGCCCGGGCTCGGGGACTTACGAGCAGTACTTC.

The CDR3 loop reads CATSRGPLEGAFF. In DNA, the CDR3 is TGTGCCACCAGCAGAGGGCCTCTAGAAGGAGCTTTCTTT. This chain uses TRBV15 with TRBJ1-1; D is unclear. The CDR3 has 13 residues. Trimming removed 1 base from V and 10 bases from J, with 13 bases in between. Germline V lookup: CDR1 LNHNV, CDR2 YYDKDF (reference sequence).

The chain combines TRBV7-1 with TRBJ1-1; D possibly corresponds to TRBD1 (5 bases). TRBV7-1 is an open reading frame, and its role is uncertain. Trimming stripped 3 bases from V and 0 bases from J, with 38 bases between. The CDR3 length is 24 residues. The CDR3 DNA sequence: TGTGCCAGCAGCTCGTGCAGGGTGAGTGTGGGCCCACGGGAGTGGGGACTCATGAACACTGAAGCTTTCTTT. Translated: CASSSCRVSVGPREWGLMNTEAFF.

V is TRBV4-1 and J is TRBJ1-6; D possibly corresponds to TRBD1 (5 bases). Trimming removed 2 bases at V and 0 bases at J, with 14 bases between. Germline CDR1 and CDR2: MGHRA and YSYEKL. The CDR3 totals 18 residues. Here the CDR3 DNA reads TGCGCCAGCAGCCAAAGGTTTGGGGGGAACTCCTATAATTCACCCCTCCACTTT. This encodes CASSQRFGGNSYNSPLHF.

This chain uses TRBV3-1 (or the pseudogene TRBV3-2) with TRBJ2-1, with 10 positions matching TRBD1. After removal of 3 bases from V and 7 bases from J, the junction contained 12 bases not matched to a gene. Germline loops: CDR1 LGHDT, CDR2 YNNKEL (reference sequence). This CDR3 comprises 17 residues. The CDR3 loop reads CASSHPPGQGVRNEQFF. Here the CDR3 DNA reads TGTGCCAGCAGCCACCCACCAGGACAGGGGGTACGGAATGAGCAGTTCTTC.